The present T cell receptor beta chain was sequenced within a study of blood T cell repertoires in COVID-19. This clone was detected once. Followed over time, Seattle patients had been enrolled while infection was active. Authors' data handling: Reference gene primer amplification gave nucleated cell count estimates. Here immunoSEQ multiplex PCR was the method, and the copy in TCRdb shows in-frame clones only, minus some. V, J and clone size are those of that table, while D and trimming were read from the DNA. The data contain about 370,000 clones, around 87% of them singletons. This CDR3 is 17 amino acids long. Trimming took 2 bases from V and 0 from J, leaving 14 bases between them. Germline CDR1 is MDHEN and CDR2 is SYDVKM.

This chain connects TRBV28 to TRBJ2-4; TRBD2 might be the D (7 bases). The TCR originated in a woman aged 25-40 years with COVID-19, enrolled during active disease. What was sequenced was peripheral blood. CDR3 sequence reads: CASSLTRGGQAKNIQYF. The CDR3 DNA follows: TGTGCCAGCAGTTTAACTAGGGGGGGCCAAGCCAAAAACATTCAGTACTTC.